This TCR beta chain was recovered during a study of OX40 agonist ivuxolimab in advanced cancers. Study-wide results and caveats: Clonal expansion was seen in CD4+ and CD8+ blood T cells by week 6 at 0.1 to 3.0 mg/kg.

The V gene's germline CDR1 is MNHNY and CDR2 SVGAGI (reference sequence). This CDR3 has 13 amino acids. The germline V and J ends were trimmed by 2 bases and 3 bases, with 8 bases remaining between them. Only in-frame clones appear in the TCRdb table, and some are missing; sequencing was by immunoSEQ multiplex PCR. The table records 50,000 to 60,000 clones, 82% of them present only once. In regard to this clone: The antigen is not known.

The V and J genes are TRBV6-6 and TRBJ2-7; perhaps TRBD2 as D (5 bases). This clonotype originated in an adult with an advanced solid tumor such as melanoma, head and neck, liver or kidney cancer. This specimen consisted of CD4+ or CD8+ T cells sorted from blood, obtained in a trial of the OX40 agonist ivuxolimab. The CDR3 reads CASSYEGYYEQYF. The CDR3 DNA is TGTGCCAGCAGTTACGAGGGATACTACGAGCAGTACTTC.